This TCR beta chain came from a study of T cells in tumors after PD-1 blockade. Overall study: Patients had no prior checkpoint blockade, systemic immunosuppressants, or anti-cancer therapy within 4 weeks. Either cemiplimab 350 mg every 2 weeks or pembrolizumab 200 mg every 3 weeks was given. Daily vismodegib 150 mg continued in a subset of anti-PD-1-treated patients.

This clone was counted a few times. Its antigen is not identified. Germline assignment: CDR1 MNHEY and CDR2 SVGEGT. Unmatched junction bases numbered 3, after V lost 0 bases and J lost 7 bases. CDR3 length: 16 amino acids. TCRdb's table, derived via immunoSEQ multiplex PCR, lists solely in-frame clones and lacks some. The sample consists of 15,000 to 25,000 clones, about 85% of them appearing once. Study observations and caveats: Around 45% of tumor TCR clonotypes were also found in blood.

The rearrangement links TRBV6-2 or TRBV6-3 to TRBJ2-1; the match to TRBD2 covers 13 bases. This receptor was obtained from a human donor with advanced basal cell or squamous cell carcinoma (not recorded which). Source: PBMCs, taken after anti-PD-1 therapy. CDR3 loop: CASSYSGLAGWNEQFF. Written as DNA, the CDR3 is TGTGCCAGCAGTTACTCGGGACTAGCGGGATGGAATGAGCAGTTCTTC.